This entry lists 10 T cell receptor beta chains sequenced from one sample in a study of a mutant IDH1 vaccine in newly diagnosed glioma. Sequencing used immunoSEQ multiplex PCR; TCRdb keeps in-frame clones, though not all of them. The sample lists about 92,000 clones, around four fifths occurring once. Described time point: baseline, week 1 (first vaccination visit). Treatment indicated: pre-vaccination baseline after standard-of-care therapy. The source was PBMCs, collected from a glioma patient treated with radiotherapy, temozolomide or both. These receptors were collected from a woman aged 50 to 60 with glioma.

The table lists this clone with a few counts. The gene calls are TRBV19 and TRBJ1-1, with 9 positions matching TRBD1. The length of the CDR3 is 14 residues. V gave up 7 bases and J gave up 2 bases; unmatched junction bases: 5. Germline CDR1 and CDR2: LNHDA and SQIVND (reference sequence). The CDR3 loop is CASTPGQGNTEAFF. CDR3 DNA sequence: TGTGCCAGTACTCCGGGACAGGGTAACACTGAAGCTTTCTTT.

V usage is TRBV6-5 and J usage is TRBJ1-1; D ambiguous. Germline values: CDR1 MNHEY, CDR2 SVGAGI. Trimming shortened V by 2 bases and J by 1 base, and 8 bases separated the two germline ends. The CDR3 extends over 14 amino acids. The CDR3 DNA follows: TGTGCCAGCAGTTACATACGGACGAACACTGAAGCTTTCTTT. It yields the protein CASSYIRTNTEAFF.

A few counts support this clone. This chain links TRBV19 with TRBJ2-2; TRBD2 might be the D (6 bases). Germline CDR1 LNHDA, CDR2 SQIVND (reference sequence). CDR3 size: 16 residues. The V end lost 3 bases, the J end lost 1 base, and 12 bases lay between the germline ends. The CDR3 is CASSIIRRGNTGELFF. The DNA for the CDR3 is TGTGCCAGTAGTATCATCCGGCGGGGGAACACCGGGGAGCTGTTTTTT. Filled out from reference TRBV19 and TRBJ2-2, the complete variable domain reads DGGITQSPKYLFRKEGQNVTLSCEQNLNHDAMYWYRQDPGQGLRLIYYSQIVNDFQKGDIAEGYSVSREKKESFPLTVTSAQKNPTAFYLCASSIIRRGNTGELFFGEGSRLTVL.

This clone was observed a single time. The rearrangement uses TRBV5-1 and TRBJ1-1, with D hard to call. This CDR3 spans 13 amino acids. The germline gives CDR1 SGHRS, CDR2 YFSETQ. V lost 3 bases, J lost 4 bases, and 10 bases lay in between. CDR3 protein: CASSSPPSTEAFF. The CDR3 DNA sequence: TGCGCCAGCAGCTCTCCTCCATCCACTGAAGCTTTCTTT.

The chain has TRBV10-3 and TRBJ2-7; D is undetermined. CDR1 ENHRY and CDR2 SYGVKD come from the germline V gene. This CDR3 has 14 amino acids. Trimming left V 0 bases short and J 2 bases short, with 8 bases between. The CDR3 spells CAISESYGAYEQYF. CDR3 nucleotides: TGTGCCATCAGTGAGTCTTATGGCGCCTACGAGCAGTACTTC.

V usage is TRBV5-5 and J usage is TRBJ2-3; a possible D gene is TRBD1 (6 bases). Trimming shortened V by 2 bases and J by 3 bases, and 10 bases separated the two germline ends. The CDR3 runs 14 residues. Germline V gene lookup returns CDR1 SGHKS and CDR2 YYEKEE (reference sequence). The chain's CDR3 is CASSFLQGTDTQYF. The CDR3 DNA reads TGTGCCAGCAGCTTTCTACAGGGTACAGATACGCAGTATTTT.

V gene TRBV18 combines with J gene TRBJ2-4, with D possibly TRBD2 on 5 matching bases. Trimming shortened V by 1 base and J by 8 bases, and 12 bases separated the two germline ends. The CDR3 extends over 14 amino acids. Germline-derived CDR1 and CDR2 are KGHSH and LQKENI. CDR3 region: CASSPLEAVDIQYF. As DNA, the CDR3 is TGTGCCAGCTCACCACTTGAAGCGGTGGACATTCAGTACTTC.

The sample holds a few counts of this clone. V usage is TRBV7-9 and J usage is TRBJ1-1, with 7 bases that match TRBD1. The CDR3 extends over 14 amino acids. Germline V gives CDR1 SEHNR, CDR2 FQNEAQ (reference sequence). V was clipped by 5 bases and J by 5 bases; unmatched bases: 8. CDR3 nucleotide sequence: TGTGCCAGCAGCGGAACAGGGGCTGGGACTGAAGCTTTCTTT. This translates into CASSGTGAGTEAFF.

V is TRBV5-6 and J is TRBJ1-4, with no clear D. The germline V gene encodes CDR1 SGHDT and CDR2 YYEEEE. V was pared by 0 bases and J by 8 bases, with 17 bases between. The CDR3 is 16 residues long. The CDR3 reads CASSLGHSEKVEKLFF. The CDR3 nucleotides read TGTGCCAGCAGCTTGGGCCATTCTGAGAAGGTAGAAAAACTGTTTTTT.

The rearrangement links TRBV4-1 to TRBJ2-5; TRBD2 agrees at 8 bases. The CDR3 is 15 residues long. From germline, CDR1 is MGHRA and CDR2 YSYEKL. V lost 4 bases, J lost 0 bases, and 4 bases stayed unmatched. The CDR3 loop reads CASSLPGGYQETQYF. The CDR3 DNA reads as TGCGCCAGCAGCCTCCCGGGGGGGTACCAAGAGACCCAGTACTTC.